The 7 T cell receptor beta chains below come from one sample, sequenced in a study of control samples from healthy donors and cancer patients. Profiling relied on immunoSEQ multiplex PCR, and the TCRdb table lists in-frame clones only, not all of them. The sample includes about 140,000 clones, less than 95% of them seen just once. The sample taken for sequencing was blood. The receptors derive from a man younger than 30 in good health.

The V gene is TRBV7-6, the J gene TRBJ1-3, with D possibly TRBD1 on 6 matching bases. V was pared by 2 bases and J by 0 bases, with 11 bases between. Germline CDR1 reads SGHVS; CDR2 reads FNYEAQ. CDR3 length: 16 residues. The CDR3 here is CASSLLRGSSGNTIYF. CDR3 sequence (DNA): TGTGCCAGCAGCTTATTGAGGGGGAGCTCTGGAAACACCATATATTTT.

The rearrangement joins TRBV13 to TRBJ2-7; D may correspond to TRBD1 or TRBD2 (5 bases each). V dropped 0 bases and J dropped 2 bases, with 11 bases sitting between them. The length of the CDR3 is 15 residues. Germline CDR1 reads PRHDT; CDR2 reads FYEKMQ (reference sequence). CDR3 loop: CASSLGGVHTYEQYF. The CDR3 nucleotides are TGTGCCAGCAGCTTAGGGGGGGTCCACACCTACGAGCAGTACTTC.

V and J are TRBV3-1 (or the pseudogene TRBV3-2) and TRBJ2-3, with D perhaps TRBD2 (5 bases). This CDR3 is built from 17 residues. Trimming stripped 1 base from V and 2 bases from J, with 16 bases between. Germline-derived CDR1 and CDR2 are LGHDT and YNNKEL (reference sequence). CDR3 bases: TGTGCCAGCAGCCAAGTTCTAGCCTCCCCGCACACAGATACGCAGTATTTT. Amino acids: CASSQVLASPHTDTQYF.

This chain links TRBV2 with TRBJ1-5; 8 nucleotides align to TRBD1. The CDR3 loop spans 15 amino acids. V trimming: 2 bases; J trimming: 2 bases; junction bases outside the gene matches: 2. The germline V gene has CDR1 SNHLY and CDR2 FYNNEI. CDR3 in DNA: TGTGCCAGCAGTGAATCGACAGGGGGCAATCAGCCCCAGCATTTT. Protein product: CASSESTGGNQPQHF.

The J gene is TRBJ1-2, the V gene TRBV19; D is unresolved. Germline CDR1 and CDR2: LNHDA and SQIVND (reference sequence). The germline V and J ends were trimmed by 3 bases and 10 bases, with 15 bases remaining between them. CDR3 length: 13 amino acids. For the CDR3, the DNA is TGTGCCAGTAGTATTTCCCTGACGCCTTTCTACACCTTC. Its translation: CASSISLTPFYTF.

The rearrangement links TRBV15 to TRBJ2-5; 9 bases are shared with TRBD2. The CDR3 has 15 residues. Germline V gene data show CDR1 as LNHNV and CDR2 as YYDKDF (reference sequence). The J segment lost 2 bases and the V segment lost 3 bases, leaving 4 bases of the junction unmatched. CDR3 loop: CATSRASGAQETQYF. The CDR3 bases are TGTGCCACCAGCAGGGCTAGCGGGGCACAAGAGACCCAGTACTTC.

V and J are TRBV7-9 and TRBJ2-1; 8 nucleotides match TRBD1. The CDR3 has 15 amino acids. Germline values: CDR1 SEHNR, CDR2 FQNEAQ (reference sequence). Trimming cost V 4 bases and J 0 bases; bases outside gene matches: 2. This chain's CDR3 is CASSYTGGSYNEQFF. CDR3 DNA: TGTGCCAGCAGCTATACAGGGGGCTCCTACAATGAGCAGTTCTTC.